The 8 T cell receptor beta chains in this list originate from one sample, sequenced in a study of beta chain features in type 1 diabetes. The authors reverse transcribed all of the isolated RNA, so sequencing captured expressed TCRB transcripts. Sequencing was performed with immunoSEQ multiplex PCR; in TCRdb, only in-frame clones are kept and a portion is missing. The sample yields about 900,000 clones, about a sixth seen once. The specimen sequenced was naive CD4+ T cells from blood. These receptors all come from a young woman in good health.

This clone was seen more than once but under ten times. The V and J genes are TRBV6-6 and TRBJ2-1; D unresolved. Trimming shortened V by 4 bases and J by 5 bases, and 15 bases separated the two germline ends. The germline V gene encodes CDR1 MNHNY and CDR2 SVGAGI (reference sequence). The CDR3 has 15 residues. The CDR3 loop is CASSLVPLGNNEQFF. The CDR3 coding sequence is TGTGCCAGCAGTTTAGTTCCGCTGGGGAACAATGAGCAGTTCTTC.

The table lists this clone with a few counts. V usage is TRBV19 and J usage is TRBJ2-1, with a possible D match to TRBD2 (5 bases). This CDR3 has 13 amino acids. V lost 5 bases and J lost 4, with 9 bases in between. Looked up from germline, CDR1 is LNHDA and CDR2 is SQIVND (reference sequence). The CDR3 region has the DNA TGTGCCAGTAGTCCCGAGCGGTACAATGAGCAGTTCTTC. This translates into CASSPERYNEQFF.

The chain has TRBV4-3 and TRBJ2-1; D remains ambiguous. CDR1 and CDR2 (germline): LGHNA, YSLEER. The CDR3 runs to 16 residues. V lost 0 bases, J lost 8 bases, and 17 bases lay in between. CDR3 amino acids: CASSQDPFIARDEQFF. Written as DNA, the CDR3 is TGCGCCAGCAGCCAAGACCCTTTTATAGCACGCGATGAGCAGTTCTTC.

V is TRBV5-8 and J is TRBJ2-2; 14 nucleotides agree with TRBD2. The CDR3 contains 16 residues. Germline V gives CDR1 SGHTS, CDR2 YDEGEE. With V trimmed by 5 bases and J by 6 bases, 6 bases remained unmatched. The CDR3 here is CASRIRGLAGAGELFF. Here the CDR3 DNA reads TGTGCCAGCAGGATACGGGGACTAGCGGGAGCCGGGGAGCTGTTTTTT. The full variable domain, completed using reference TRBV5-8 and TRBJ2-2, is EAGVTQSPTHLIKTRGQQATLRCSPISGHTSVYWYQQALGLGLQFLLWYDEGEERNRGNFPPRFSGRQFPNYSSELNVNALELEDSALYLCASRIRGLAGAGELFFGEGSRLTVL.

This clone has just a few counts. The J gene is TRBJ1-2, the V gene TRBV14; maybe TRBD1 (5 bases). The CDR3 runs 16 residues. The V gene lost 0 bases and the J gene lost 5 bases, with 16 bases spanning the gap. Germline V gene data show CDR1 as SGHDN and CDR2 as FVKESK. The CDR3 here is CASSQEWGDLGYGYTF. CDR3 nucleotide sequence: TGTGCCAGCAGCCAAGAATGGGGGGACCTTGGGTATGGCTACACCTTC.

With respect to this clone: This sample also contains other DNA sequences that code for the same CDR3. The rearrangement uses TRBV18 and TRBJ2-5, with D unclear. The CDR3 extends over 12 amino acids. V gave up 3 bases and J gave up 4 bases, with 6 bases separating them. The germline V gene encodes CDR1 KGHSH and CDR2 LQKENI. DNA for the CDR3: TGTGCCAGCTCACCCCCAAGAGAGACCCAGTACTTC. Translating it yields CASSPPRETQYF.

The rearrangement joins TRBV28 to TRBJ2-2; possible D gene TRBD1, 6 bases. V lost 8 bases, J lost 5 bases, and 12 bases lay in between. This CDR3 spans 13 amino acids. Germline CDR1 reads MDHEN; CDR2 reads SYDVKM. The CDR3 DNA is TGTGCCAGCCGCGGACAGCTGACCGGGGAGCTGTTTTTT. It yields the protein CASRGQLTGELFF.

This clone was detected only a few times. The rearrangement joins TRBV7-9 to TRBJ1-1; 8 nucleotides match TRBD1. Germline CDR1 reads SEHNR; CDR2 reads FQNEAQ (reference sequence). The J segment lost 11 bases and the V segment lost 1 base, leaving 6 bases of the junction unmatched. The CDR3 loop spans 13 amino acids. Here the CDR3 DNA reads TGTGCCAGCAGCTTAGGTCAGGGGGCCGCTGCTTTCTTT. Translation: CASSLGQGAAAFF.